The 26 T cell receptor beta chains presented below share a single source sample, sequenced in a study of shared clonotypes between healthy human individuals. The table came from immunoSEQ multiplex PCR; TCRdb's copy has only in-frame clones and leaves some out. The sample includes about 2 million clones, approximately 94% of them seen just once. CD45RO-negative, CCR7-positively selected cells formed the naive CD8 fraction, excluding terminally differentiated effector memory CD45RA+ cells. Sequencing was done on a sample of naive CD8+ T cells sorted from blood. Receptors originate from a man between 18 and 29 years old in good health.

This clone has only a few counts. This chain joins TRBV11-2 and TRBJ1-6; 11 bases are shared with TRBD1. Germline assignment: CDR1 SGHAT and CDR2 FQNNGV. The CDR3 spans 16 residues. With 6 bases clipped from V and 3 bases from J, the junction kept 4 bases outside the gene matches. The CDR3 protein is CASRVDRGLYNSPLHF. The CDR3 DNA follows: TGTGCCAGCAGAGTGGACAGGGGGCTCTATAATTCACCCCTCCACTTT.

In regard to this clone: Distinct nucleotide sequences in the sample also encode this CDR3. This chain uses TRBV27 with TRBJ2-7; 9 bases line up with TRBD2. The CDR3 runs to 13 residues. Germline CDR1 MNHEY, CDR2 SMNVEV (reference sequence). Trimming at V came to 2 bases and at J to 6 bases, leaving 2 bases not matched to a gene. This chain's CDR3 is CASSLAGGLEQYF. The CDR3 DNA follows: TGTGCCAGCAGTTTAGCGGGGGGGCTCGAGCAGTACTTC.

This CDR3 reads CASGLVGVGDEQFF. DNA of the CDR3: TGTGCTAGTGGTTTGGTAGGGGTTGGGGATGAGCAGTTCTTC. V usage is TRBV12-5 and J usage is TRBJ2-1; TRBD1 might be the D (5 bases). The CDR3 is 14 amino acids. V was cut by 0 bases and J by 8 bases, with 11 bases left in between. Germline-derived CDR1 and CDR2 are LGHNT and FRNRAP.

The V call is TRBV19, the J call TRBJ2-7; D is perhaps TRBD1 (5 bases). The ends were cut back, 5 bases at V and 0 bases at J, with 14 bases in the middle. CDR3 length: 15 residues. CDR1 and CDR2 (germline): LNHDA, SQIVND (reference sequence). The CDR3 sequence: CASSPRGRSSYEQYF. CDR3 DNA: TGTGCCAGTAGTCCTAGGGGCAGGAGCTCCTACGAGCAGTACTTC.

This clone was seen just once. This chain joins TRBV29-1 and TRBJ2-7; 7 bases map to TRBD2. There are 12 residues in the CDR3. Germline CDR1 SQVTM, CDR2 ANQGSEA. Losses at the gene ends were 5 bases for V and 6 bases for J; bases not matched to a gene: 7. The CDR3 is CSVRLASGEQYF. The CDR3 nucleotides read TGCAGCGTTAGACTAGCTTCGGGCGAGCAGTACTTC.

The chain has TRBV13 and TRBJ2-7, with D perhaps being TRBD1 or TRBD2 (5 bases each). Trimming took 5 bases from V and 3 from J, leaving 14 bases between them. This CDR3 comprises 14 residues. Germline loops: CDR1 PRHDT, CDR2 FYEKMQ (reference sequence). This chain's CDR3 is CASSLGGKVYEQYF. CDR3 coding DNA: TGTGCCAGCAGCCTTGGGGGAAAGGTCTACGAGCAGTACTTC.

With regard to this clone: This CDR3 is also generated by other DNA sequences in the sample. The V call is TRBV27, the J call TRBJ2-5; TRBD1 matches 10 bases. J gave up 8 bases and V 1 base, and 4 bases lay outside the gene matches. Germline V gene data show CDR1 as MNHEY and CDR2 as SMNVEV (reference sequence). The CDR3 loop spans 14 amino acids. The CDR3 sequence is CASSLLGTGETQYF. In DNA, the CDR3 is TGTGCCAGCAGTTTATTGGGGACAGGGGAAACCCAGTACTTC.

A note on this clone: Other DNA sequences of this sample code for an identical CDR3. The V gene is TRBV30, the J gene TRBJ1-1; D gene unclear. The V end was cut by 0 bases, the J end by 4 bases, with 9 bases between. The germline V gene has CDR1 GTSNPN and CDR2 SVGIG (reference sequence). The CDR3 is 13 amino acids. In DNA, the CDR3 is TGTGCCTGGAGTGTACTCTTTGGCACTGAAGCTTTCTTT. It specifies CAWSVLFGTEAFF.

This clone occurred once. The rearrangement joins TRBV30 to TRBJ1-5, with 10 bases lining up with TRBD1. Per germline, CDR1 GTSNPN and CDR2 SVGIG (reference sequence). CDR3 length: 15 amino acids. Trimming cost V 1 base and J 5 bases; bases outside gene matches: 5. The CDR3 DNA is TGTGCCTGGAGTGGAGGGACAGGGGCGGATCAGCCCCAGCATTTT. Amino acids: CAWSGGTGADQPQHF.

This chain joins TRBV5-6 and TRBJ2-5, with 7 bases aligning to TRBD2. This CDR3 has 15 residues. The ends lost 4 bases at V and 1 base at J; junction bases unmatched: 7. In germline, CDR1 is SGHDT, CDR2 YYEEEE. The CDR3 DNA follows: TGTGCCAGCAGCCTTGCTAGCGGCTTCCAAGAGACCCAGTACTTC. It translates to CASSLASGFQETQYF.

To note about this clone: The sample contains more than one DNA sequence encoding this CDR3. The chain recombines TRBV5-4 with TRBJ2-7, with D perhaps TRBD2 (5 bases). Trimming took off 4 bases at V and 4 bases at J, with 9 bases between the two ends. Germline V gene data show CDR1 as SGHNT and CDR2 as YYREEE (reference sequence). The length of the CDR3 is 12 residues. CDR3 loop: CASSGPGYEQYF. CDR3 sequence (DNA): TGTGCCAGCAGCGGGCCGGGGTACGAGCAGTACTTC.

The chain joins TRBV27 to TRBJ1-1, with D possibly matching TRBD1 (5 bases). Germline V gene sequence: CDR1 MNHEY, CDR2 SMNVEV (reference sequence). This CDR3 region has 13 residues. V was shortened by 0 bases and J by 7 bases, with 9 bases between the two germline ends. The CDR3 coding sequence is TGTGCCAGCAGTTTATCCAGGGTAGATGAAGCTTTCTTT. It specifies CASSLSRVDEAFF.

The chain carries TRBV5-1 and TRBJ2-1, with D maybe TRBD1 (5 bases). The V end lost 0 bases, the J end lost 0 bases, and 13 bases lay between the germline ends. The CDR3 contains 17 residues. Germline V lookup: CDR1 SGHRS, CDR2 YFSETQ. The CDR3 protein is CASSLAGHLSSYNEQFF. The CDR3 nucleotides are TGCGCCAGCAGCTTGGCCGGACACTTAAGCTCCTACAATGAGCAGTTCTTC.

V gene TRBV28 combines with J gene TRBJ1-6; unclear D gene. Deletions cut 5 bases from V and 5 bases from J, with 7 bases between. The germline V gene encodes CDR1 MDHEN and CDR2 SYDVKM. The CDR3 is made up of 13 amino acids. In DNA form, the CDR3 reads TGTGCCAGCAGTCCCCAGGATAATTCACCCCTCCACTTT. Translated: CASSPQDNSPLHF.

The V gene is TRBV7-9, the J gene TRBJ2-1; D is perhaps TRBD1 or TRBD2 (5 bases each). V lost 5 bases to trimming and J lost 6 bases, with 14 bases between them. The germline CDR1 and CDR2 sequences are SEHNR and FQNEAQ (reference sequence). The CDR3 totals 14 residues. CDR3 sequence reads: CASSPRDGPNEQFF. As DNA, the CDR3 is TGTGCCAGCAGCCCCCGGGACGGCCCCAATGAGCAGTTCTTC.

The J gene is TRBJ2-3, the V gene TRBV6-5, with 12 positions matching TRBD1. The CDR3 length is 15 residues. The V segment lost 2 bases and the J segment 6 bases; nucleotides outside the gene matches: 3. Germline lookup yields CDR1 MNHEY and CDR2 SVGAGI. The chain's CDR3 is CASSYGTGGWDTQYF. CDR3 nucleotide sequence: TGTGCCAGCAGTTACGGGACAGGGGGCTGGGATACGCAGTATTTT.

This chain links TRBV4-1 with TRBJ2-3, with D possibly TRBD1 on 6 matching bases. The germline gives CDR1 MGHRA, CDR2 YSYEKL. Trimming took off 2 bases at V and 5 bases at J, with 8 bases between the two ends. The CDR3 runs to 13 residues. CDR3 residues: CASSQLGQDTQYF. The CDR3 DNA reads TGCGCCAGCAGCCAACTGGGACAAGATACGCAGTATTTT.

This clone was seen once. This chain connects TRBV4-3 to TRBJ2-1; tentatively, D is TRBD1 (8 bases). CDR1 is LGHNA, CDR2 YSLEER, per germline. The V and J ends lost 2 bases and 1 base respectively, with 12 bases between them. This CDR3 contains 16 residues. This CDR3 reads CASSQIQGGSYNEQFF. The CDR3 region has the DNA TGCGCCAGCAGCCAAATACAGGGGGGGTCCTACAATGAGCAGTTCTTC.

CDR3 amino acids: CATSIGGGNYEQYF. In DNA form, the CDR3 reads TGTGCCACCAGCATTGGTGGGGGTAACTACGAGCAGTACTTC. This chain links TRBV15 with TRBJ2-7, with D possibly called TRBD1 or TRBD2 (5 bases each). The germline CDR1 and CDR2 sequences are LNHNV and YYDKDF (reference sequence). Trimming removed 4 bases at V and 3 bases at J, with 13 bases between. This CDR3 contains 14 residues. The full variable domain, completed using reference TRBV15 and TRBJ2-7, is DAMVIQNPRYQVTQFGKPVTLSCSQTLNHNVMYWYQQKSSQAPKLLFHYYDKDFNNEADTPDNFQSRRPNTSFCFLDIRSPGLGDTAMYLCATSIGGGNYEQYFGPGTRLTVT.

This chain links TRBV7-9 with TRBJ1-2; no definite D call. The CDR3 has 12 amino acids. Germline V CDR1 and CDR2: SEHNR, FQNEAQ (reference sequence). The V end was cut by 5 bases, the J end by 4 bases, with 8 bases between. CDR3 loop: CASSPASYGYTF. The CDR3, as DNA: TGTGCCAGCAGCCCAGCCAGCTATGGCTACACCTTC.

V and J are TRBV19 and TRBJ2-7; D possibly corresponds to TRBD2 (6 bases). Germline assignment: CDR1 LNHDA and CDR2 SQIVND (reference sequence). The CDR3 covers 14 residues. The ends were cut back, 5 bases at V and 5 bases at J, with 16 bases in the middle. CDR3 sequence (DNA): TGTGCCAGTAGTCCGGGACTCCTGGGTAACGAGCAGTACTTC. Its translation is CASSPGLLGNEQYF. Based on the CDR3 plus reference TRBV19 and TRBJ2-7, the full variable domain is DGGITQSPKYLFRKEGQNVTLSCEQNLNHDAMYWYRQDPGQGLRLIYYSQIVNDFQKGDIAEGYSVSREKKESFPLTVTSAQKNPTAFYLCASSPGLLGNEQYFGPGTRLTVT.

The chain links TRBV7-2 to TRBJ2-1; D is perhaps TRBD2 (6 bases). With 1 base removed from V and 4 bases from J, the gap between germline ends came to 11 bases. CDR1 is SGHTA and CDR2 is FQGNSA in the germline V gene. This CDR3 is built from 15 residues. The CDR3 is CASSLGLGGYNEQFF. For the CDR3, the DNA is TGTGCCAGCAGCTTAGGACTAGGTGGGTACAATGAGCAGTTCTTC.

Written as DNA, the CDR3 is TGTGCCAGTTTTAGCGGGGGCCTCTACAATGAGCAGTTCTTC. Its translation: CASFSGGLYNEQFF. This rearrangement joins TRBV6-5 to TRBJ2-1; 9 positions match TRBD2. Germline loops: CDR1 MNHEY, CDR2 SVGAGI. The V gene end was trimmed by 9 bases and the J gene end by 3 bases; junction bases not matched to a gene: 6. The CDR3 is 14 amino acids.

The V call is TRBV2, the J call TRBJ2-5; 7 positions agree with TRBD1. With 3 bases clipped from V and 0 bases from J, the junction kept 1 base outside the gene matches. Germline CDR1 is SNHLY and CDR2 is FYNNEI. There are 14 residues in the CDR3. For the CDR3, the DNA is TGTGCCAGCAGTGAGGACAGGTACCAAGAGACCCAGTACTTC. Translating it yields CASSEDRYQETQYF.

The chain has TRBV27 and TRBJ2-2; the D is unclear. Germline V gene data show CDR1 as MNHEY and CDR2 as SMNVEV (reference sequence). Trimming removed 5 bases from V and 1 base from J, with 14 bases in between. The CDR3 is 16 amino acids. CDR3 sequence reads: CASSPQDGLNTGELFF. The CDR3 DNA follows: TGTGCCAGCAGTCCTCAGGACGGATTGAACACCGGGGAGCTGTTTTTT.

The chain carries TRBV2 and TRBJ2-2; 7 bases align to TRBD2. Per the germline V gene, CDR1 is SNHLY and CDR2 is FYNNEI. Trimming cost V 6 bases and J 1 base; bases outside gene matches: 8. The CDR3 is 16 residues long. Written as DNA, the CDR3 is TGTGCCAGCAGCCAGTGGGGCGGGGGGAACACCGGGGAGCTGTTTTTT. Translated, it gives CASSQWGGGNTGELFF.